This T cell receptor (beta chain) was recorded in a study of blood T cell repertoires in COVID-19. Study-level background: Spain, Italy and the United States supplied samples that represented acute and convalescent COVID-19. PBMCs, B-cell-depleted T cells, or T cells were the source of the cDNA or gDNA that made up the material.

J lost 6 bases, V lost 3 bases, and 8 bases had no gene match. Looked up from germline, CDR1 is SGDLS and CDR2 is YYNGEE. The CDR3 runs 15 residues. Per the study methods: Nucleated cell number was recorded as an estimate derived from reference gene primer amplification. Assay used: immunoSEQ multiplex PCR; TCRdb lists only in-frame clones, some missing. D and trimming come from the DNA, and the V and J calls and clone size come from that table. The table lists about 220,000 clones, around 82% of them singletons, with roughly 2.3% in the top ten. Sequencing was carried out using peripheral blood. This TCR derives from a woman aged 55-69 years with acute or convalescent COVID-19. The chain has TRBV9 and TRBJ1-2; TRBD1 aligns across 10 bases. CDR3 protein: CASSESSGTGDGYTF. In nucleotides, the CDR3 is TGTGCCAGCAGCGAGTCCTCCGGGACAGGGGATGGCTACACCTTC. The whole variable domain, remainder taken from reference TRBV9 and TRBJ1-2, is DSGVTQTPKHLITATGQRVTLRCSPRSGDLSVYWYQQSLDQGLQFLIQYYNGEERAKGNILERFSAQQFPDLHSELNLSSLELGDSALYFCASSESSGTGDGYTFGSGTRLTVV.